These T cell receptor beta chains were read from a single sample in a study of OX40 agonist ivuxolimab in advanced cancers. TCRdb keeps only in-frame clones here, not all; method: immunoSEQ multiplex PCR. The table records fewer than 60,000 clones, about nine tenths of them present only once. The starting material was CD4+ or CD8+ T cells sorted from blood, obtained in a trial of the OX40 agonist ivuxolimab. These receptor sequences come from an adult with an advanced solid tumor such as melanoma, head and neck, liver or kidney cancer. CDR3s include the opening cysteine and the closing phenylalanine or tryptophan. The order of the fields is J gene, D gene, V gene, clone size, CDR3 DNA, CDR3 protein. D genes are given only for firm matches. Clone size is given for some rows only: seen once, a few or many times, or a class if the clone is expanded.

TRBJ2-2	-	TRBV7-9	-	TGTGCCTCATCTCCAGGAGAAAACACCGGGGAGCTGTTTTTT	CASSPGENTGELFF
TRBJ1-2	-	TRBV4-1	-	TGCGCCAGCAGTAACCGGGACTTGGGGAGGGGTGAGGGCTACACCTTC	CASSNRDLGRGEGYTF
TRBJ2-2	-	TRBV4-1	-	TGCGCCAGCAGCCAAGGGCGTGACTCCTGGGGGGCCACCGGGGAGCTGTTTTTT	CASSQGRDSWGATGELFF
TRBJ1-5	-	TRBV6-5	once	TGTGCCAGCAGTTACCCTGGCAGTCAGCCCCAGCATTTT	CASSYPGSQPQHF
TRBJ1-1	-	TRBV4-1	-	TGCGCCAGCAGCCAGGGAGGGGCACGGGAAGCTTTCTTT	CASSQGGAREAFF
TRBJ1-1	TRBD1	TRBV11-2	-	TGTGCCAGCAGAACCGGGACAGGGGGAGCTTTCTTT	CASRTGTGGAFF
TRBJ1-2	TRBD1	TRBV13	-	TGTGCCAGCAGCCTTACAGGGGACTATGGCTACACCTTC	CASSLTGDYGYTF
TRBJ1-2	-	TRBV4-1	few	TGCGCCAGCAGCCAAGGATTCAGGCGGGGTTCCCACTATGGCTACACCTTC	CASSQGFRRGSHYGYTF
TRBJ1-1	TRBD1	TRBV12-5	-	TGTGCTAGTGGTTTCTCTCCGGGACAGTTAGTCCCTGAAGCTTTCTTT	CASGFSPGQLVPEAFF
TRBJ2-3	TRBD2	TRBV5-1	-	TGCGCCAGCAGCTTGGCCCGGAGCGGGGAGAGCACAGATACGCAGTATTTT	CASSLARSGESTDTQYF
TRBJ1-2	TRBD1	TRBV5-1	once	TGCGCCAGCAGCCTTCGACAGGGAGGGTACTATGGCTACACCTTC	CASSLRQGGYYGYTF
TRBJ2-7	TRBD1	TRBV6-1	few	TGTGCCAGCAAGCCGACAGGGAAGTTATCCTACGAGCAGTACTTC	CASKPTGKLSYEQYF
TRBJ1-2	-	TRBV18	-	TGTGCCAGCTCACCACCGTCTCAGTTTAACTATGGCTACACCTTC	CASSPPSQFNYGYTF
TRBJ2-7	-	TRBV9	-	TGTGCCAGCAGCTCTCGGGCCGCCAATTTCTACGAGCAGTACTTC	CASSSRAANFYEQYF
TRBJ2-1	-	TRBV29-1	-	TGCAGCGTTGGGAGGGGGGTCTACAATGAGCAGTTCTTC	CSVGRGVYNEQFF
TRBJ1-2	TRBD1	TRBV2	-	TGTGCCAGCAGAAACCCTAAGCAGGCAGGGGGCAGCTATGGCTACACCTTC	CASRNPKQAGGSYGYTF
TRBJ2-7	TRBD1	TRBV7-9	-	TGTGCCAGCAGCTTAGCATCCCGGACAGGGGGCTACGAGCAGTACTTC	CASSLASRTGGYEQYF
TRBJ2-1	-	TRBV7-9	-	TGTGCCAGCAGTGCTACCGAAAACCCCTACAATGAGCAGTTCTTC	CASSATENPYNEQFF
TRBJ1-6	TRBD1	TRBV27	-	TGTGCCAGCAGTTTATCCGGGACAGGAAATTCACCCCTCCACTTT	CASSLSGTGNSPLHF
TRBJ1-1	-	TRBV5-1	-	TGCGCCAGCAGCATGGGACATCAGAACACTGAAGCTTTCTTT	CASSMGHQNTEAFF
TRBJ2-1	TRBD2	TRBV15	-	TGTGCCACCAGCAGATCTAGCGGGGCTTACAATGAGCAGTTCTTC	CATSRSSGAYNEQFF
TRBJ2-1	-	TRBV6-5	-	TGTGCCAGCAGTCCCCATCTGGGCGGTGAGCAGTTCTTC	CASSPHLGGEQFF